This entry describes one T cell receptor (beta chain). These data are taken from a study of control samples from healthy donors and cancer patients. TCRdb's table, derived via immunoSEQ multiplex PCR, lists solely in-frame clones and lacks some. The sample contains 90,000 to 120,000 clones, 82% of which appear only once. This receptor was obtained from a man younger than 35 in good health. The sample comprised blood.

The CDR3 DNA follows: TGTGCCAGCAGCCCCGGGACTCGGGCCCAAGAGACCCAGTACTTC. Protein product: CASSPGTRAQETQYF. This chain uses TRBV7-2 with TRBJ2-5; TRBD2 might be the D (6 bases). V shed 5 bases and J shed 1 base, with 14 bases lying between them. CDR1 is SGHTA and CDR2 is FQGNSA in the germline V gene. CDR3 size: 15 residues.